Each of the 29 T cell receptor beta chains below was sequenced from the same sample in a study of T-cell memory formation after mild COVID-19. TCRdb used MiXCR to reprocess the 5' RACE reads, holding one entry per CDR3 protein. Of around 250,000 distinct CDR3 sequences in the sample, over 9% were seen once. The sequenced sample was PBMCs or a T cell subset sorted from them (not recorded which). All receptors derive from a man aged 18 to 30 who had mild COVID-19 (a few samples of this study predate the infection). Cell type and time point are not known.

This clonotype was detected only a few times. This rearrangement joins TRBV12-3 or TRBV12-4 to TRBJ1-1; the D is unclear. This CDR3 is 16 amino acids long. Trimming left V 0 bases short and J 0 bases short, with 11 bases between. The DNA of the CDR3 is TGTGCCAGCAGTTTAGCACTCGTCGGAGTGAACACTGAAGCTTTCTTT. Translating gives CASSLALVGVNTEAFF.

The chain is built from TRBV7-2 and TRBJ2-7; D call uncertain. Trimming took off 6 bases at V and 0 bases at J, with 15 bases between the two ends. Germline V gene data show CDR1 as SGHTA and CDR2 as FQGNSA. The CDR3 is 15 residues long. DNA of the CDR3: TGTGCCAGCAGTCTAAACTCACAGATCTCCTACGAGCAGTACTTC. It codes for CASSLNSQISYEQYF. Filled out from reference TRBV7-2 and TRBJ2-7, the complete variable domain reads GAGVSQSPSNKVTEKGKDVELRCDPISGHTALYWYRQSLGQGLEFLIYFQGNSAPDKSGLPSDRFSAERTGGSVSTLTIQRTQQEDSAVYLCASSLNSQISYEQYFGPGTRLTVT.

In this sample, this clonotype turned up a few times. This chain joins TRBV7-2 and TRBJ1-6, with D maybe TRBD1 (5 bases). V gave up 7 bases and J gave up 11 bases, with 18 bases separating them. CDR1 and CDR2 (germline): SGHTA, FQGNSA. The CDR3 is made up of 14 amino acids. CDR3 residues: CASTSRGGTAPLHF. CDR3 in DNA: TGTGCCAGCACCTCCCGGGGGGGGACGGCACCCCTCCACTTT.

This clonotype occurred a few times. The chain couples TRBV7-9 to TRBJ2-1, with D hard to call. Germline CDR1 reads SEHNR; CDR2 reads FQNEAQ (reference sequence). The CDR3 contains 12 residues. V shed 1 base and J shed 8 bases, with 6 bases lying between them. The CDR3 region has the DNA TGTGCCAGCAGCTTAGACGTTTATGAGCAGTTCTTC. It codes for CASSLDVYEQFF.

This clonotype was recorded a few times. The V and J genes are TRBV5-1 and TRBJ2-1; D is perhaps TRBD1 (5 bases). Trimming took 0 bases from V and 8 from J, leaving 27 bases between them. From germline, CDR1 is SGHRS and CDR2 YFSETQ. This CDR3 has 19 amino acids. The CDR3, as DNA: TGCGCCAGCAGCTTGGATGGGGTTTCGCCAGAGCTCAAAGGGGATGAGCAGTTCTTC. Its protein is CASSLDGVSPELKGDEQFF.

This clonotype was seen repeatedly, ten times or more. The J gene is TRBJ2-7, the V gene TRBV28; tentatively, D is TRBD1 (6 bases). Trimming pared 4 bases from V and 6 bases from J, leaving 16 bases between. CDR3 length: 14 residues. The germline CDR1 and CDR2 sequences are MDHEN and SYDVKM. CDR3 loop: CASSSVQGVSEQYF. CDR3 coding DNA: TGTGCCAGCAGTTCAGTACAGGGAGTCTCCGAGCAGTACTTC.

In its sample, this clonotype was seen a few times. The V gene is TRBV3-1, the J gene TRBJ2-3; 11 positions agree with TRBD2. J was trimmed by 5 bases and V by 5 bases; bases with no gene match: 6. The length of the CDR3 is 15 residues. CDR1 is LGHDT, CDR2 YNNKEL, per germline (reference sequence). The DNA for the CDR3 is TGTGCCAGCAGCTTAGCGGGGGGGCGAGAAGATACGCAGTATTTT. Its protein product is CASSLAGGREDTQYF.

This sequence joins TRBV20-1 and TRBJ1-2; no firm D call. In germline, CDR1 is DFQATT, CDR2 SNEGSKA (reference sequence). V dropped 3 bases and J dropped 6 bases, with 11 bases sitting between them. The CDR3 sequence is 12 residues long. In nucleotides, the CDR3 is TGCAGTGCTAGTGCCGGGCAGGATGGCTACACCTTC. Protein sequence: CSASAGQDGYTF.

CDR3 loop: CASSPTGTGVTGELFF. CDR3 nucleotides: TGTGCCAGCAGCCCGACCGGGACAGGGGTCACCGGGGAGCTGTTTTTT. The chain carries TRBV7-3 and TRBJ2-2; 10 nucleotides align to TRBD1. From germline, CDR1 is SGHTA and CDR2 FQGTGA. With 5 bases clipped from V and 4 bases from J, the junction kept 7 bases outside the gene matches. The CDR3 extends over 16 amino acids.

Only a few counts were recorded for this clonotype. The CDR3 here is CASSPGGGGWTGELFF. As DNA, the CDR3 is TGTGCCAGCAGCCCAGGAGGGGGCGGATGGACCGGGGAGCTGTTTTTT. The chain recombines TRBV11-2 with TRBJ2-2; TRBD1 is a possible D gene (7 bases). Per the germline V gene, CDR1 is SGHAT and CDR2 is FQNNGV. V lost 5 bases and J lost 5, with 18 bases in between. The CDR3 runs 16 residues.

The chain links TRBV12-3 or TRBV12-4 to TRBJ1-5; a possible D gene is TRBD1 (5 bases). V shed 3 bases and J shed 4 bases, with 10 bases lying between them. This CDR3 has 14 residues. CDR3 nucleotide sequence: TGTGCCAGCAGTTTTGGGAGGGGTAATCAGCCCCAGCATTTT. This sequence encodes CASSFGRGNQPQHF.

This chain links TRBV5-1 with TRBJ1-5; D not certain. The CDR3 has 16 residues. From germline, CDR1 is SGHRS and CDR2 YFSETQ. V shed 3 bases and J shed 2 bases, with 15 bases lying between them. CDR3 residues: CASSYGPGAGNQPQHF. CDR3 sequence (DNA): TGCGCCAGCAGCTATGGGCCCGGCGCGGGCAATCAGCCCCAGCATTTT.

The chain employs TRBV20-1 and TRBJ2-3, with D unclear. The V end was cut by 6 bases, the J end by 9 bases, with 13 bases between. This CDR3 contains 11 residues. Germline V gene data show CDR1 as DFQATT and CDR2 as SNEGSKA (reference sequence). CDR3 loop: CSAVDPLTQYF. Written as DNA, the CDR3 is TGCAGTGCGGTGGACCCTTTGACGCAGTATTTT.

This clonotype was detected many times. The V and J genes are TRBV6-5 and TRBJ1-5; D gene unclear. Germline V gene lookup returns CDR1 MNHEY and CDR2 SVGAGI. V lost 2 bases to trimming and J lost 3 bases, with 5 bases between them. The CDR3 runs to 13 residues. This chain's CDR3 is CASSYGINQPQHF. The CDR3 nucleotides are TGTGCCAGCAGTTACGGGATCAATCAGCCCCAGCATTTT.

This clonotype appeared many times. The rearrangement links TRBV12-3 or TRBV12-4 to TRBJ1-5; 7 bases align to TRBD1. CDR3 length: 17 amino acids. V trimming: 5 bases; J trimming: 0 bases; junction bases outside the gene matches: 10. The CDR3 DNA sequence: TGTGCCAGCAGTCCCCGGAGAGGGGGCTTTAGCAATCAGCCCCAGCATTTT. Residues: CASSPRRGGFSNQPQHF.

This clonotype occurred a few times. The chain employs TRBV2 and TRBJ2-1, with 7 positions matching TRBD1. The CDR3 spans 13 residues. Germline CDR1 SNHLY, CDR2 FYNNEI. Germline trimming cut 7 bases from V and 4 bases from J; bases unmatched to any gene: 4. CDR3 nucleotide sequence: TGTGCCAGCATAGGGGGCAATTACAATGAGCAGTTCTTC. It codes for CASIGGNYNEQFF.

This clonotype was counted a few times. The chain joins TRBV4-1 to TRBJ2-7, with D tentatively TRBD1 (6 bases). Germline V gene sequence: CDR1 MGHRA, CDR2 YSYEKL. This CDR3 is 15 amino acids long. Trimming pared 5 bases from V and 0 bases from J, leaving 14 bases between. The CDR3 bases are TGCGCCAGCAGCGCAGGACAGCCCAACTCCTACGAGCAGTACTTC. Translated: CASSAGQPNSYEQYF.

This sequence joins TRBV6-6 and TRBJ2-1; D assignment may be TRBD1 or TRBD2 (5 bases each). This CDR3 has 15 amino acids. Deletions cut 7 bases from V and 7 bases from J, with 20 bases between. Germline loops: CDR1 MNHNY, CDR2 SVGAGI (reference sequence). The chain's CDR3 is CASMGRDPKGNEQFF. CDR3 sequence (DNA): TGTGCCAGCATGGGCCGGGACCCAAAGGGGAATGAGCAGTTCTTC.

This clonotype has more than one count but fewer than ten. The chain carries TRBV6-6 and TRBJ2-7; TRBD2 is a possible D gene (6 bases). V was cut by 2 bases and J by 6 bases, with 11 bases left in between. Germline loops: CDR1 MNHNY, CDR2 SVGAGI (reference sequence). The CDR3 runs 13 residues. CDR3 amino acids: CASSYAGLVEQYV. The CDR3 DNA follows: TGTGCCAGCAGTTACGCGGGACTTGTCGAGCAGTACGTC.

The V and J genes are TRBV20-1 and TRBJ2-1; 9 bases agree with TRBD1. Losses at the gene ends were 6 bases for V and 2 bases for J; bases not matched to a gene: 5. The CDR3 is 14 amino acids. The germline CDR1 and CDR2 sequences are DFQATT and SNEGSKA (reference sequence). This CDR3 reads CSAGRDRAYNEQFF. CDR3 DNA: TGCAGTGCCGGCCGGGACAGGGCCTACAATGAGCAGTTCTTC.

This clonotype was found a few times. CDR3 sequence reads: CASSYSLAGEEGTQYF. The CDR3 nucleotides read TGTGCCAGCAGTTACTCTTTAGCGGGGGAGGAAGGTACGCAGTATTTT. The chain is built from TRBV6-5 and TRBJ2-3; TRBD2 agrees at 9 bases. The CDR3 contains 16 residues. Germline lookup yields CDR1 MNHEY and CDR2 SVGAGI. V gave up 0 bases and J gave up 8 bases; unmatched junction bases: 9.

The gene calls are TRBV11-2 and TRBJ1-2; 7 bases fit TRBD1. The CDR3 spans 16 residues. In germline, CDR1 is SGHAT, CDR2 FQNNGV. The V gene end was trimmed by 1 base and the J gene end by 4 bases; junction bases not matched to a gene: 9. The CDR3 is CASSLGDRTLPYGYTF. CDR3 sequence (DNA): TGTGCCAGCAGCTTAGGGGACAGAACCCTCCCCTATGGCTACACCTTC.

The CDR3 is CASSLGTGWGYGYTF. CDR3 coding DNA: TGCGCCAGCAGCTTGGGAACGGGGTGGGGCTATGGCTACACCTTC. The chain uses TRBV5-1 and TRBJ1-2; D uncertain. Trimming cost V 0 bases and J 4 bases, with 13 bases left between them. The length of the CDR3 is 15 residues. Per germline, CDR1 SGHRS and CDR2 YFSETQ.

This clonotype was seen a few times. The rearrangement joins TRBV7-8 to TRBJ2-1, with D possibly called TRBD1 or TRBD2 (5 bases each). Germline V gives CDR1 SGHVS, CDR2 FQNEAQ. The CDR3 totals 12 residues. V was clipped by 6 bases and J by 8 bases, with 11 bases between them. This CDR3 is CASREWDDEQFF. Here the CDR3 DNA reads TGTGCCAGCAGGGAGTGGGACGATGAGCAGTTCTTC.

The sample holds a few counts of this clonotype. The chain employs TRBV7-2 and TRBJ2-3; perhaps TRBD2 as D (6 bases). Trimming left V 7 bases short and J 5 bases short, with 19 bases between. CDR3 length: 15 residues. Germline CDR1 and CDR2: SGHTA and FQGNSA. The CDR3 nucleotides read TGTGCCAGCACCTTCTCTAGTAGCGGAAAAGATACGCAGTATTTT. As protein: CASTFSSSGKDTQYF.

This chain links TRBV12-3 or TRBV12-4 with TRBJ2-2; D may be TRBD2 (5 bases). V was clipped by 5 bases and J by 8 bases, with 12 bases between them. This CDR3 has 13 residues. The chain's CDR3 is CASSRTAQGELFF. The CDR3 DNA is TGTGCCAGCAGTCGGACTGCCCAGGGGGAGCTGTTTTTT.

This sequence joins TRBV20-1 and TRBJ2-7, with a weak D call TRBD1 (6 bases). CDR1 DFQATT and CDR2 SNEGSKA come from the germline V gene (reference sequence). This CDR3 region has 15 residues. V gave up 1 base and J gave up 2 bases, with 15 bases separating them. The DNA of the CDR3 is TGCAGTGCTAGAGGTGGGCCAGGGGTCGCCTACGAGCAGTACTTC. It is translated as CSARGGPGVAYEQYF.

This clonotype has a count of ten or more. Here the CDR3 reads CASSAGQDYGYTF. In DNA, the CDR3 is TGTGCCAGCAGTGCTGGCCAGGACTATGGCTACACCTTC. The rearrangement joins TRBV6-2 or TRBV6-3 to TRBJ1-2, with no clear D. Germline V gene lookup returns CDR1 MNHEY and CDR2 SVGEGT. V was trimmed by 5 bases and J by 3 bases, leaving 10 bases between them. The CDR3 runs 13 residues.

For the CDR3, the DNA is TGCGCCAGCTTTCCAAGGACAGGGGGCGCGGGAGAGACCCAGTACTTC. Its protein product is CASFPRTGGAGETQYF. V gene TRBV5-1 combines with J gene TRBJ2-5; 11 positions match TRBD1. Per germline, CDR1 SGHRS and CDR2 YFSETQ. CDR3 size: 16 residues. V was clipped by 7 bases and J by 4 bases; unmatched bases: 12.